This T cell receptor (beta chain) was captured by sequencing in a study of PD-1 blockade in classical Hodgkin lymphoma. Study as a whole: Nivolumab 3 mg/kg was given intravenously every 2 weeks.

Only in-frame clones appear in the TCRdb table, and some are missing; sequencing was by immunoSEQ multiplex PCR. The sample lists over 25,000 clones, roughly 70% occurring once. The V end lost 7 bases, the J end lost 7 bases, and 11 bases lay between the germline ends. The CDR3 extends over 13 amino acids. Germline values: CDR1 MNHNY, CDR2 SVGAGI (reference sequence). Relapse after autologous stem cell transplantation occurred in every patient, and brentuximab vedotin exposure varied. Complete response, partial response or progressive disease made up the best responses. The V call is TRBV6-6, the J call TRBJ1-6; D is perhaps TRBD1 (5 bases). Sequencing used peripheral blood mononuclear cells (PBMCs), obtained before the second cycle of nivolumab. This TCR was recovered from a human donor with classical Hodgkin lymphoma. The CDR3 coding sequence is TGTGCCAGCACCAGGGTTTACAATTCACCCCTCCACTTT. Residues: CASTRVYNSPLHF.